This T cell receptor beta chain was obtained from a study of tumor-infiltrating lymphocytes in primary liver carcinoma (dated by TCRdb to 2016 to 2017). With regard to the full study: Of the five patients, three men and two women aged 30 to 69 years, four had hepatocellular carcinoma and one had combined HCC and intrahepatic cholangiocarcinoma. The five patients had tumors staged T1-T3 N0M0, with maximum diameters ranging from 4.2 to 10 cm. Samples yielded roughly 3.65 to 7.5 million productive TCRbeta reads; read depth did not differ significantly between tissue types. TCRbeta repertoire sequencing, expression microarrays and whole-exome sequencing were combined in the study across five regions of each liver tumor, with adjacent normal tissue and blood also included. A total of roughly 35 specimens from 5 patients, comprising about 25 tumor regions, 5 adjacent noncancerous liver tissues and 5 peripheral blood samples, were covered by TCRbeta repertoire sequencing. To link TCRbeta repertoire diversity with the local molecular phenotype, the approximately 23 tumor region samples were profiled using Agilent mRNA microarrays. Repertoires from technical replicates were highly reproducible, with mean shared-clone rates near 0.89 and correlation coefficients above 0.95.

Without any cell sorting, total RNA and DNA were co-extracted from about 20-30 mg of bulk tissue using the AllPrep DNA/RNA mini kit. Between late 2015 and 2016, five patients in China with histopathologically diagnosed primary liver carcinoma had surgical resection. At the time of sampling, the patients were treatment-naive and had chronic HBV infection. Five spatially separated regions were sampled from each tumor: the superior, inferior, left-lateral and right-lateral poles, plus the tumor centre. Histological examination found more than 80% viable tumor cells in every tumor sample. Fresh tumor and adjacent tissue pieces were bisected; one half was stored in RNAlater at -80°C, the other sent for histology. Study-wide conclusions, independent of this receptor: Only about 8-24% of top clones were found in all five regions of a tumor, suggesting spatial heterogeneity of tumor-infiltrating T cells. Only 4 or 5 patients were included in the study, and the authors note that the findings should be validated in a larger study. Because sequencing covered only the TCR beta chain and unpaired alpha chains were not captured, true repertoire diversity is likely underestimated. Because the samples were bulk and unsorted, CD4+ and CD8+ T cell repertoires could not be compared. The top 250 clones accounted for a significantly greater share of the repertoire in tumors than in blood (p = 0.039). Repertoire overlap was higher between tumor regions (mean roughly 35%) than tumor-adjacent (approximately 17%) or tumor-blood (14%) pairs, consistent with antigen-driven expansion.

Using a constant-region primer and ProtoScript II reverse transcriptase, TCRbeta-specific cDNA was reverse-transcribed from around 520 ng total RNA. The TCRbeta libraries were prepared through three rounds of nested multiplex PCR following a slightly modified ARM-PCR procedure. Sample barcodes and Illumina adapters were attached in a final 25-cycle PCR using Deep VentR polymerase. Before sequencing, amplicons of 200-500 bp were purified from gel using a QIAquick gel extraction kit. An Illumina HiSeq 2500 was used to sequence the TCRbeta amplicons, generating 250-bp paired-end reads. From the authors' description of their analysis: Trimmomatic v0.33 was used to quality-trim the reads, and FLASH v1.2.11 was used to merge paired reads so that full CDR3 sequences could be recovered. V, D and J germline segments were assigned to the rearranged TCRbeta sequences using MiGEC v1.2.1b. Clonotype statistics and Shannon-Wiener diversity indices were computed with VDJtools v1.0.0. Except for diversity analysis, only the 250 most abundant clonotypes of each sample were used in subsequent analyses to reduce sampling bias. TCRdb itself trimmed the public reads at Q25 with fastp, ran MiXCR and retained productive beta chains. Merged by CDR3 protein, the rows form single entries marked with the most common genes and DNA. These V and J calls derive from TCRdb rather than the authors' analysis. The sample has tens of thousands of distinct CDR3 sequences on record, roughly 80% of them singletons. In total, the top ten clones hold under 35% of the sample.

As for this clonotype: The target of this receptor is not known. No quality values exist for individual bases; no much larger clone is one base distant.

This sequence originates from a woman aged 25 to 39 with primary liver carcinoma and hepatitis B virus infection. Sequencing was performed on liver tumor tissue from sampling region 5. Per the publication, the cell subset or site label means: tumor region T5, tumor centre.

CDR3 protein: CASSFKGPVETWYF. The DNA reads as follows: TGTGCCAGCAGTTTTAAGGGGCCCGTTGAGACCTGGTACTTC. The chain couples TRBV12-3 or TRBV12-4 to TRBJ2-5, with TRBD1 tentatively as D gene (5 bases match). The CDR3 spans 14 residues, from the cysteine through the phenylalanine. Of the read, only the CDR3 DNA is kept; its 42 bases are in frame from base 1. Cut back by 3 bases and 13 bases, the V and J ends lie 21 bases apart.